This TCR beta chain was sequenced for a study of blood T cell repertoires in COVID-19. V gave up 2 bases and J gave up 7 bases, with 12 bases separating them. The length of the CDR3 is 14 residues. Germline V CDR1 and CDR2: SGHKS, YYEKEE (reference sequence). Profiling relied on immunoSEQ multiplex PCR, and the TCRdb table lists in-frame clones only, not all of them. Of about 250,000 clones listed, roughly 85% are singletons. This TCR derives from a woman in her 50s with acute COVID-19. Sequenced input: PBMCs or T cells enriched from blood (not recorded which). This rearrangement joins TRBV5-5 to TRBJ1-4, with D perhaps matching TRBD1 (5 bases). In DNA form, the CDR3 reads TGTGCCAGCAGCTTCGGCCAGGGCGGTGAAAAACTGTTTTTT. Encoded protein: CASSFGQGGEKLFF. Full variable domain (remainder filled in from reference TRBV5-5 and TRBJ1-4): DAGVTQSPTHLIKTRGQQVTLRCSPISGHKSVSWYQQVLGQGPQFIFQYYEKEERGRGNFPDRFSARQFPNYSSELNVNALLLGDSALYLCASSFGQGGEKLFFGSGTQLSVL.